One TCR beta chain is described in this entry. The antigen is not known. Pooling of second doses given at about 4 or about 12 weeks was done. This record comes from a study of T cell responses to AZD1222 COVID-19 vaccine. This CDR3 contains 15 residues. CDR1 is ENHRY, CDR2 SYGVKD, per germline. V gave up 10 bases and J gave up 2 bases, with 18 bases separating them. Study-wide results and limits: Close to half of all spike-specific TCRs reportedly target regions of the variants that are unmutated. Among the donors, most were white British and more were female, and clonal diversity was possibly underestimated. Across the whole spike, CD4 TCRs peaked at regions 160-218 and 743-854.

TCRdb keeps only in-frame clones here, not all; method: immunoSEQ multiplex PCR. The sample has 130,000 to 150,000 clones, 85% to 90% seen once. The sequence was collected from an adult who received the AZD1222 COVID-19 vaccine. The chain employs TRBV10-3 and TRBJ1-3; tentatively, D is TRBD1 (6 bases). Material: peripheral blood, obtained 28 days after the second AZD1222 dose. This CDR3 reads CATGTPGATGNTIYF. The CDR3 coding sequence is TGTGCCACGGGGACACCTGGGGCGACTGGAAACACCATATATTTT.